The 8 T cell receptor beta chains below were found in one sample sequenced in a study of T cell responses to AZD1222 COVID-19 vaccine. The assay was immunoSEQ multiplex PCR, and TCRdb's table has in-frame clones only and misses some. The sample records roughly 150,000 clones, almost 95% being singletons. The sequencing used peripheral blood, collected 28 days after the second AZD1222 dose. These receptors came from an adult who received the AZD1222 COVID-19 vaccine.

V and J are TRBV6-2 or TRBV6-3 and TRBJ1-2, with D maybe TRBD1 (5 bases). This CDR3 comprises 13 residues. The V end was cut by 2 bases, the J end by 6 bases, with 10 bases between. Looked up from germline, CDR1 is MNHEY and CDR2 is SVGEGT. CDR3 DNA: TGTGCCAGCAGTTACGGGGGAGGGGATGGCTACACCTTC. Amino acid sequence: CASSYGGGDGYTF.

J is TRBJ1-2 and V is TRBV25-1; no definite D call. This CDR3 comprises 11 residues. The V and J ends lost 4 bases and 8 bases respectively, with 8 bases between them. Per the germline V gene, CDR1 is MGHDK and CDR2 is SYGVNS. CDR3 in DNA: TGTGCCAGCAGTGGGATGTACGGCTACACCTTC. Encoded protein: CASSGMYGYTF.

The rearrangement joins TRBV11-2 to TRBJ2-3, with D possibly being TRBD2 (7 bases). The germline V gene has CDR1 SGHAT and CDR2 FQNNGV. Trimming removed 5 bases from V and 3 bases from J, with 18 bases in between. The CDR3 loop spans 16 amino acids. CDR3 sequence (DNA): TGTGCCAGCAGCAAAGCCCCGGGGGGCGGGACAGATACGCAGTATTTT. This codes for CASSKAPGGGTDTQYF.

This chain uses TRBV14 with TRBJ2-1; 8 nucleotides match TRBD2. From germline, CDR1 is SGHDN and CDR2 FVKESK. This CDR3 contains 13 residues. CDR3 in amino acids: CVTSGWERNEQFF. DNA for the CDR3: TGTGTTACTAGCGGTTGGGAGAGGAATGAGCAGTTCTTC.

This clone is a singleton in its sample. The genes are TRBV28 and TRBJ1-5; 8 bases map to TRBD1. CDR3 length equals 15 residues. The germline gives CDR1 MDHEN, CDR2 SYDVKM. The trim removed 6 bases at V and 2 bases at J, leaving 6 bases unmatched. In DNA, the CDR3 is TGTGCCAGCAGGATCAGGGGGCATGGCAATCAGCCCCAGCATTTT. Its translation is CASRIRGHGNQPQHF.

The chain links TRBV3-1 (or the pseudogene TRBV3-2) to TRBJ1-1; D is possibly TRBD1 (5 bases). The CDR3 consists of 15 residues. V was pared by 0 bases and J by 3 bases, with 11 bases between. Germline loops: CDR1 LGHDT, CDR2 YNNKEL (reference sequence). CDR3 sequence (DNA): TGTGCCAGCAGCCAAGAAGGTCCAGGGTACACTGAAGCTTTCTTT. Translation: CASSQEGPGYTEAFF.

The CDR3 DNA reads as TGCAGCGTTGAGGTGGTTGGGGCCAACGTCCTGACTTTC. This codes for CSVEVVGANVLTF. This chain joins TRBV29-1 and TRBJ2-6, with D hard to call. This CDR3 is 13 amino acids long. V was cut by 3 bases and J by 3 bases, with 6 bases left in between. Germline lookup yields CDR1 SQVTM and CDR2 ANQGSEA.

The rearrangement joins TRBV19 to TRBJ2-3; perhaps TRBD2 as D (5 bases). This CDR3 has 15 residues. V lost 10 bases and J lost 6, with 23 bases in between. Germline assignment: CDR1 LNHDA and CDR2 SQIVND (reference sequence). The CDR3: CATQSTQVGGDTQYF. As DNA, the CDR3 is TGTGCCACCCAATCAACCCAAGTAGGAGGTGATACGCAGTATTTT.